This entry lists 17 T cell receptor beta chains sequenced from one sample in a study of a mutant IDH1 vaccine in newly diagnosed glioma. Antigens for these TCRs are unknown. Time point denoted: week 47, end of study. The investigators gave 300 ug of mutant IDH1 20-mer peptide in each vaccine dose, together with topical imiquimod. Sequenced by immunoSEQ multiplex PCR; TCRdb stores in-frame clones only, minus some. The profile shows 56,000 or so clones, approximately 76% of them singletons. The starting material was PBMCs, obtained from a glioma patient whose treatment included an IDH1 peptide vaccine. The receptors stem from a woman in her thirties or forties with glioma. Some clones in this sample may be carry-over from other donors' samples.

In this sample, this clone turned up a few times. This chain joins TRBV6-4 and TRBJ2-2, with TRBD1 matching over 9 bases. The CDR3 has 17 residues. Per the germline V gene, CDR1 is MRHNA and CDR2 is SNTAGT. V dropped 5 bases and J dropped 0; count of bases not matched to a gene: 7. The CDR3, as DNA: TGTGCCAGCAGTCGATGGGGGACAGGGTCGAACACCGGGGAGCTGTTTTTT. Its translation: CASSRWGTGSNTGELFF.

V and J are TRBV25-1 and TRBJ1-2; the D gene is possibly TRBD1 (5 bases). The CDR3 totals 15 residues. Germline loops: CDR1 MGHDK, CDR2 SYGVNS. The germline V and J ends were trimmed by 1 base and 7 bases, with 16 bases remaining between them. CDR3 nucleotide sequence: TGTGCCAGCAGTGAATTCCACCCCGGGGGAGGTGGCTACACCTTC. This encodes CASSEFHPGGGGYTF.

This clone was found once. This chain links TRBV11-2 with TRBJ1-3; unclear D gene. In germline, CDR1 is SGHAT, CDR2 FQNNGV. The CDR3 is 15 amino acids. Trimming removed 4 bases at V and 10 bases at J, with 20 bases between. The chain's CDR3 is CASSSPGSAGDTIYF. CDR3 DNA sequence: TGTGCCAGCAGCTCACCCGGGTCAGCCGGAGATACCATATATTTT.

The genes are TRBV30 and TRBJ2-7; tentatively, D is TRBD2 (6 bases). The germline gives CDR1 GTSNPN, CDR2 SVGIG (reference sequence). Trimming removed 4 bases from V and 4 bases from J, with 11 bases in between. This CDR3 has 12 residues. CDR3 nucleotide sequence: TGTGCCTGGAATCTCGGGGGATACGAGCAGTACTTC. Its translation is CAWNLGGYEQYF.

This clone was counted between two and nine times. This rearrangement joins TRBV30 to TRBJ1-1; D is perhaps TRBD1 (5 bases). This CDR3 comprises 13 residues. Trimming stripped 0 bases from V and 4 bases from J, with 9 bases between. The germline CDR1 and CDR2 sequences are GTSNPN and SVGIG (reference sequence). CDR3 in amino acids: CAWSVLGLTEAFF. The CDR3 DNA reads TGTGCCTGGAGTGTACTGGGACTCACTGAAGCTTTCTTT.

The CDR3 here is CASSRKTGGEGHEQYF. The CDR3 DNA reads TGTGCCAGCAGCCGTAAGACAGGGGGCGAGGGACACGAGCAGTACTTC. The V call is TRBV21-1, the J call TRBJ2-7; no check of the table's D call, TRBD1, against the DNA was made. TRBV21-1 is a known pseudogene. The CDR3 runs to 16 residues.

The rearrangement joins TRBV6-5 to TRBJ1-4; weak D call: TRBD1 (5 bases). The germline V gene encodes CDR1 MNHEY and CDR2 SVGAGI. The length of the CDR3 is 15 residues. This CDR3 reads CASGDGGATNEKLFF. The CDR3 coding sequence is TGTGCGAGCGGCGATGGGGGGGCAACTAATGAAAAACTGTTTTTT.

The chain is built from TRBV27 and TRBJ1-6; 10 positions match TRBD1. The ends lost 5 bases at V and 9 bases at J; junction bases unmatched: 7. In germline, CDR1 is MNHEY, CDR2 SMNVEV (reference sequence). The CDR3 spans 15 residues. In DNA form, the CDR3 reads TGTGCCAGCAGTCAGGGACAGGGGTTCGGTTCACCCCTCCACTTT. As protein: CASSQGQGFGSPLHF.

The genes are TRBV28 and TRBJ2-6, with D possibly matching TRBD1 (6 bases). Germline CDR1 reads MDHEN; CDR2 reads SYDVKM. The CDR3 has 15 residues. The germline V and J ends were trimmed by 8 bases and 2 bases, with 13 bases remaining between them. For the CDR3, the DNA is TGTGCCAGCTCCTTCCCAGGGGCTGGGGCCAACGTCCTGACTTTC. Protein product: CASSFPGAGANVLTF. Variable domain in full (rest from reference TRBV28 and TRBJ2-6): DVKVTQSSRYLVKRTGEKVFLECVQDMDHENMFWYRQDPGLGLRLIYFSYDVKMKEKGDIPEGYSVSREKKERFSLILESASTNQTSMYLCASSFPGAGANVLTFGAGSRLTVL.

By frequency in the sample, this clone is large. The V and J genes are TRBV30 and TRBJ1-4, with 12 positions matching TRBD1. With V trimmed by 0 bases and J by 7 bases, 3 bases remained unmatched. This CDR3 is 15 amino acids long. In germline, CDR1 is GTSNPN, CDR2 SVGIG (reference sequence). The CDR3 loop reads CAWSVQGQGAEKLFF. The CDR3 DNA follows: TGTGCCTGGAGTGTACAGGGACAGGGGGCTGAAAAACTGTTTTTT.

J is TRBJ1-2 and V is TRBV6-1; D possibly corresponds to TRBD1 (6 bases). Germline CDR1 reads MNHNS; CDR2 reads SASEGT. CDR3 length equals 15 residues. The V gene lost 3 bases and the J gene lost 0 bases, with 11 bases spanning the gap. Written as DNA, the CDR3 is TGTGCCAGCAGTGAGTATACAGGGCCTAACTATGGCTACACCTTC. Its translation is CASSEYTGPNYGYTF.

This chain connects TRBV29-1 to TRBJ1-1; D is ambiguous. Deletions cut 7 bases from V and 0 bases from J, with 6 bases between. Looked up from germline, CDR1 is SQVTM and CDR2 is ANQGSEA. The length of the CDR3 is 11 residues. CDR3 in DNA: TGCAGCGCAGCTATGAACACTGAAGCTTTCTTT. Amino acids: CSAAMNTEAFF.

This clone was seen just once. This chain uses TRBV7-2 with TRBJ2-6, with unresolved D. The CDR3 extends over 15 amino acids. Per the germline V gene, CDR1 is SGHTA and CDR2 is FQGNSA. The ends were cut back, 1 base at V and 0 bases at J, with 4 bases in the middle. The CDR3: CASSLGPSGANVLTF. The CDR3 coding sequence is TGTGCCAGCAGCTTAGGGCCCTCTGGGGCCAACGTCCTGACTTTC.

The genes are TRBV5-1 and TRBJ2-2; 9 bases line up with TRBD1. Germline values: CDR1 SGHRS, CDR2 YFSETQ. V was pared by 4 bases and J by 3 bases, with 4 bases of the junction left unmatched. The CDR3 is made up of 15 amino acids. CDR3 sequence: CASSPQGAHTGELFF. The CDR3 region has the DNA TGCGCCAGCAGCCCACAGGGGGCCCACACCGGGGAGCTGTTTTTT.

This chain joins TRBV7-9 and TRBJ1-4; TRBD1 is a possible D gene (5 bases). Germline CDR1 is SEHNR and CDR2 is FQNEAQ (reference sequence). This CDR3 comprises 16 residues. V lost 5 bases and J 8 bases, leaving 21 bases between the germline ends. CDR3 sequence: CASSPSRDGQEEKLFF. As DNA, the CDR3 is TGTGCCAGCAGCCCCTCCCGGGACGGGCAGGAAGAAAAACTGTTTTTT.

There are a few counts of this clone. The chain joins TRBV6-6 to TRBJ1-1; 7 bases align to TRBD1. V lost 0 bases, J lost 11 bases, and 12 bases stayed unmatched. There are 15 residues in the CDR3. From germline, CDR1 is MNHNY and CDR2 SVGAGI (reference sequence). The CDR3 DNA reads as TGTGCCAGCAGTTACTCGGGACAGCCCACCCTCGGGGCTTTCTTT. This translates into CASSYSGQPTLGAFF.

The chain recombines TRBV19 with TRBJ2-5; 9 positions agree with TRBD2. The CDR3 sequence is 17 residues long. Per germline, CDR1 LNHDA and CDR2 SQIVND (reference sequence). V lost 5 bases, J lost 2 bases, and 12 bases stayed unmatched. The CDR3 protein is CASSPIKAGGRQETQYF. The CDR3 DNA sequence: TGTGCCAGTAGTCCAATTAAAGCGGGGGGCCGTCAAGAGACCCAGTACTTC.